This TCR beta chain emerged from a study of cytomegalovirus exposure and HLA in healthy donors. Across the study: The approximately 690 first-cohort repertoires and the 130 or so validation repertoires shared the same platform, a later analysis reported.

Germline V lookup: CDR1 SGHTA, CDR2 FQGNSA. The CDR3 is made up of 11 amino acids. Data came from immunoSEQ multiplex PCR; TCRdb stores just in-frame clones and leaves some out. The table records 80,000 or so clones, 95% of them present only once. The donors were in the approximately 130-subject validation cohort, distinct from the approximately 610-subject first cohort. About this clone: Its matching antigen is unknown. A read error may produce the germline difference seen at one junction end.

Overall study results and limits: Investigators reported 150 to 200 TCR beta chains as tied to cytomegalovirus. Under in vitro conditions, three CMV-associated chains were confirmed as specific for CMV antigens.

What was sequenced was PBMCs. The origin of this receptor is a woman in her late teens or twenties in good health and CMV-seronegative. This chain uses TRBV7-2 with TRBJ2-7; perhaps TRBD1 as D (6 bases). The CDR3 protein is CASSLKGQPCF. As DNA, the CDR3 is TGTGCCAGCAGCTTAAAAGGACAGCCTTGTTTC. The full variable domain, in which reference TRBV7-2 and TRBJ2-7 provide the parts outside the CDR3, is GAGVSQSPSNKVTEKGKDVELRCDPISGHTALYWYRQSLGQGLEFLIYFQGNSAPDKSGLPSDRFSAERTGGSVSTLTIQRTQQEDSAVYLCASSLKGQPCFGPGTRLTVT.